A single T cell receptor (beta chain) is shown here with its context. Per the original data handling: Reference gene primer amplification gave estimated nucleated cell counts. The assay was immunoSEQ multiplex PCR, and TCRdb's table has in-frame clones only and misses some. V and J calls and clone size are copied from that table; D and trimming were computed from the DNA. The repertoire includes about 230,000 clones, just over 85% of them detected once, and about 9.9% sits in the top ten. The data belong to a study of blood T cell repertoires in COVID-19. Study information: From the United States, Italy and Spain came samples of acute and convalescent COVID-19. Sources were T cells, B-cell-depleted T cells, or PBMCs; the material itself was cDNA or gDNA.

Enrollment of patients from Seattle took place during active infection, with longitudinal follow-up. V was cut by 0 bases and J by 8 bases, with 16 bases left in between. The CDR3 extends over 16 amino acids. Germline values: CDR1 MNHNY, CDR2 SVGAGI (reference sequence). The sequence derives from a man aged 45-65 years with COVID-19, enrolled during active disease. Sequences were obtained from peripheral blood. The chain joins TRBV6-6 to TRBJ1-4; D uncertain. CDR3 DNA: TGTGCCAGCAGTTACTCGATATTACGGAGCGGAGAAAAACTGTTTTTT. It is translated as CASSYSILRSGEKLFF.